The rows below give T cell receptor beta chains drawn from one sample of a study of shared clonotypes between healthy human individuals. Sequenced by immunoSEQ multiplex PCR; TCRdb stores in-frame clones only, minus some. The sample includes about 1.5 million clones, around 97% of them seen just once. The sample consisted of naive CD4+ T cells sorted from blood. Receptor source: a man aged 25 to 45 in good health. CDR3s include the opening cysteine and the closing phenylalanine or tryptophan. D genes are given only for firm matches. The size of a clone is reported for some rows only, either as once, few or many, or as a class for expanded clones.

clone_size	v_call	d_call	j_call	cdr3_aa	cdr3_nt
-	TRBV28	TRBD1	TRBJ2-7	CASSLPGQGGEQYF	TGTGCCAGCAGTTTACCGGGACAGGGGGGCGAGCAGTACTTC
once	TRBV19	TRBD2	TRBJ2-1	CASSPRGLAVKQFF	TGTGCCAGTAGTCCCCGCGGACTAGCGGTTAAGCAGTTCTTC
-	TRBV5-1	TRBD1	TRBJ1-5	CASSMGTGDQPQHF	TGCGCCAGCAGCATGGGGACAGGGGATCAGCCCCAGCATTTT
once	TRBV5-1	TRBD2	TRBJ2-1	CASSLPLAGGLGNEQFF	TGCGCCAGCAGCTTACCCCTAGCGGGAGGGCTTGGGAATGAGCAGTTCTTC
-	TRBV7-9	TRBD1	TRBJ2-3	CASSLGHGQGASSTDTQYF	TGTGCCAGCAGCTTAGGACATGGACAGGGGGCCAGTAGCACAGATACGCAGTATTTT
-	TRBV2	TRBD2	TRBJ2-2	CASRKVSLAGAGELFF	TGTGCCAGCAGAAAGGTATCACTAGCGGGAGCCGGGGAGCTGTTTTTT
-	TRBV18	-	TRBJ2-1	CASSPPFDEQFF	TGTGCCAGCTCACCACCGTTCGATGAGCAGTTCTTC
-	TRBV5-8	TRBD1	TRBJ2-7	CASSSGQGYYEQYF	TGTGCCAGCAGCTCGGGACAGGGGTACTACGAGCAGTACTTC
once	TRBV7-2	-	TRBJ1-1	CASSRPRDQLPRPEAFF	TGTGCCAGCAGCCGACCAAGGGATCAACTCCCTAGGCCTGAAGCTTTCTTT
-	TRBV5-1	TRBD1	TRBJ2-7	CASSLDPDRSPYEQYF	TGCGCCAGCAGCTTGGATCCGGACAGGTCTCCCTACGAGCAGTACTTC
-	TRBV7-9	TRBD1	TRBJ2-5	CASSPLGGTGGLWTQYF	TGTGCCAGCAGCCCACTCGGCGGGACAGGGGGCTTGTGGACCCAGTACTTC
-	TRBV7-2	TRBD2	TRBJ2-1	CASSPGLAVYNEQFF	TGTGCCAGCAGCCCAGGACTAGCGGTATACAATGAGCAGTTCTTC
-	TRBV25-1	TRBD1	TRBJ1-2	CASPPGQRNYGYTF	TGTGCCAGCCCACCGGGACAGCGCAACTATGGCTACACCTTC
-	TRBV7-4	-	TRBJ1-5	CAPTDLSALGKPQHF	TGTGCCCCTACCGATCTGTCGGCGCTTGGTAAGCCCCAGCATTTT
-	TRBV7-9	TRBD2	TRBJ2-1	CASSPPVRLAGVAYNEQFF	TGTGCCAGCAGCCCGCCGGTTCGACTAGCGGGGGTGGCCTACAATGAGCAGTTCTTC
-	TRBV21-1	-	TRBJ1-5	CASSKAWSGEDQPQHF	TGTGCCAGCAGCAAAGCGTGGTCAGGGGAAGATCAGCCCCAGCATTTT
once	TRBV19	-	TRBJ1-2	CASSIQGANYGYTF	TGTGCCAGTAGTATCCAGGGTGCTAACTATGGCTACACCTTC
once	TRBV7-2	-	TRBJ1-4	CASSYRAQTEKLFF	TGTGCCAGCAGCTACCGGGCTCAGACCGAAAAACTGTTTTTT
-	TRBV7-2	TRBD2	TRBJ2-1	CASSSYGTNLFEQFF	TGTGCCAGCAGTTCCTATGGGACTAATCTTTTTGAGCAGTTCTTC
-	TRBV11-2	-	TRBJ1-5	CASSLGTYSNQPQHF	TGTGCCAGCAGCTTAGGTACTTATAGCAATCAGCCCCAGCATTTT
-	TRBV15	-	TRBJ1-3	CATSSRSGNTIYF	TGTGCCACCAGCAGCAGGTCTGGAAACACCATATATTTT
-	TRBV6-1	-	TRBJ1-5	CASSALRGMNSNQPQHF	TGTGCCAGCAGTGCCCTACGGGGGATGAATAGCAATCAGCCCCAGCATTTT
-	TRBV19	-	TRBJ2-1	CAVSSSYNEQFF	TGTGCCGTCAGTAGTTCCTACAATGAGCAGTTCTTC
-	TRBV6-1	TRBD1	TRBJ2-7	CASSEYWRDRFLYEQYF	TGTGCCAGCAGTGAGTACTGGCGGGACAGGTTTTTATACGAGCAGTACTTC
-	TRBV7-9	-	TRBJ2-5	CASGGETQYF	TGTGCCAGCGGAGGGGAGACCCAGTACTTC